This T cell receptor (beta chain) was captured in a study of metastatic and nonmetastatic thyroid tumors. TCRdb re-analyzed the PCR reads through MiXCR. Here the sample spans just over 40,000 clones, about an eighth being singletons. Each patient came to thyroid surgery without any prior treatment (of any kind). This clone appeared many times. The sequencing input was blood. The origin of this receptor is a female donor with papillary thyroid cancer or a benign thyroid nodule (not recorded which). Some clones in this sample may be carry-over from other donors' samples.

CDR3 nucleotides: TGTGCCAGCGTGAGGACTAGCGGGAACGATGAGCAGTTCTTC. This translates into CASVRTSGNDEQFF. The chain recombines TRBV12-3 or TRBV12-4 with TRBJ2-1; 12 bases map to TRBD2. The CDR3 length is 14 residues. Germline trimming cut 8 bases from V and 8 bases from J; bases unmatched to any gene: 7.